This T cell receptor (beta chain) came from a study of blood T cell repertoires in COVID-19. Study-wide background: The United States, Italy and Spain were the sources of the acute and convalescent COVID-19 samples. T cells, B-cell-depleted T cells, or PBMCs provided the cDNA or gDNA that served as material.

The V end lost 4 bases, the J end lost 7 bases, and 18 bases lay between the germline ends. This CDR3 region has 15 residues. Per the germline V gene, CDR1 is SGHRS and CDR2 is YFSETQ. Per the authors' pipeline: By means of reference gene primer amplification, nucleated cell counts were estimated. TCRdb's table, derived via immunoSEQ multiplex PCR, lists solely in-frame clones and lacks some. That table is the source of V, J and clone size, and D and trimming were worked out from the DNA. The data hold 30,000 to 40,000 clones, with 65% to 90% observed a single time. The chain carries TRBV5-1 and TRBJ2-1, with D tentatively TRBD1 (6 bases). Sample: peripheral blood. The TCR was taken from a woman older than 75 with active or convalescent COVID-19. Written as DNA, the CDR3 is TGCGCCAGCAGCGCGGCTCACAGGGAAATAAATGAGCAGTTCTTC. Its translation: CASSAAHREINEQFF.